The following is a T cell receptor (beta chain) sequence with its context. The sample comes from a study of shared clonotypes between healthy human individuals. The study separated CD4+ cells into CD45RA+ naive and CD45RA-negative memory subsets. The germline V gene encodes CDR1 SGDLS and CDR2 YYNGEE. The V and J ends lost 5 bases and 5 bases, in that order; junction bases with no gene match: 4. The CDR3 spans 15 residues. Several immunoSEQ 96-well plates shared each subset's DNA, each plate a replicate. TCRdb keeps only in-frame clones here, not all; method: immunoSEQ multiplex PCR. The sample holds roughly 2,300,000 clones, about 90% seen once.

The sequenced sample consisted of naive CD4+ T cells from PBMCs. Subset described: CD45RA+ positively selected. The V and J genes are TRBV9 and TRBJ2-2, with 12 positions matching TRBD2. This TCR came from a man aged 18 to 30 in good health. Some clones in this sample may be carry-over from other donors' samples. The CDR3 here is CASRTGTSGTGELFF. CDR3 in DNA: TGTGCCAGCAGGACCGGGACTAGCGGGACCGGGGAGCTGTTTTTT.